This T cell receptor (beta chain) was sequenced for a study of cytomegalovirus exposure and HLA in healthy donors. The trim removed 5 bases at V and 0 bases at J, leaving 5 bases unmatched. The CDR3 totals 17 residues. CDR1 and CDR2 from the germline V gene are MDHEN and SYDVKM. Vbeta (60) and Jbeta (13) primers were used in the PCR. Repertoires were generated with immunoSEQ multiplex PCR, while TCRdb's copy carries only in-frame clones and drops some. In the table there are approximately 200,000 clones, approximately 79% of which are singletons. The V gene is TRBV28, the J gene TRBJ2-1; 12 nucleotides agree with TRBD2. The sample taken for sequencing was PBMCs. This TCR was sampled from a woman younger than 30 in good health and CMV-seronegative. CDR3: CASSKTSGRSSYNEQFF. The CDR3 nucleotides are TGTGCCAGCAGTAAAACTAGCGGGAGGAGCTCCTACAATGAGCAGTTCTTC.